These T cell receptor beta chains were read from a single sample in a study of neurological immune-mediated disorders. One entry per CDR3 protein results from TCRdb running MiXCR on the 5' RACE reads. The sample carries roughly 100,000 distinct CDR3 sequences, roughly 4% recorded once. Sequencing was done on a sample of PBMCs. The receptors were sampled from a woman aged 18 to 35 with multiple sclerosis. Both conserved end residues are part of each CDR3. The D gene is left open where the match is weak. Clone size is stated in some rows and not others, as once, few, many or a class when expanded.

j_call d_call clone_size v_call cdr3_aa cdr3_nt
TRBJ1-2 - many TRBV20-1 CTTPYWGYGYTF TGCACTACCCCGTATTGGGGTTATGGCTACACCTTC
TRBJ2-7 - many TRBV3-1 CASNPGRSSYEQYF TGTGCCAGCAACCCGGGGAGGAGCTCCTACGAGCAGTACTTC
TRBJ2-1 - many TRBV7-3 CASSPDSSSYNEQFF TGTGCCAGCAGCCCCGACTCGAGCTCCTACAATGAGCAGTTCTTC
TRBJ2-6 - - TRBV7-8 CASSLGPNSGANVLTF TGTGCCAGCAGCTTGGGACCCAACTCTGGGGCCAACGTCCTGACTTTC
TRBJ2-7 - many TRBV30 CAWSSGVREQYF TGTGCCTGGAGTTCAGGGGTCAGGGAGCAGTACTTC
TRBJ1-1 - many TRBV5-1 CASSKNRAFTEAFF TGCGCCAGCAGCAAAAACCGGGCCTTCACTGAAGCTTTCTTT
TRBJ1-3 TRBD1 many TRBV9 CASSGRQGTRSGNTIYF TGTGCCAGCAGCGGCCGACAGGGCACCCGCTCTGGAAACACCATATATTTT
TRBJ1-1 TRBD1 many TRBV18 CASTSGPGGRTEAFF TGTGCCAGCACGAGCGGGCCAGGGGGCAGGACTGAAGCTTTCTTT
TRBJ1-4 - many TRBV12-3/TRBV12-4 CASSPPGTAEKLFF TGTGCCAGCAGTCCTCCCGGGACGGCCGAAAAACTGTTTTTT
TRBJ2-7 TRBD2 many TRBV3-1 CASRKEGGSHEQYF TGTGCCAGCAGGAAGGAGGGAGGGTCCCACGAGCAGTACTTC
TRBJ2-6 - - TRBV21-1 CASSNSGANVLTF TGTGCCAGCAGCAATTCAGGGGCCAACGTCCTGACTTTC
TRBJ2-7 - many TRBV20-1 CSAEPSSYEQYF TGCAGTGCGGAACCGAGCTCCTACGAGCAGTACTTC
TRBJ2-2 - many TRBV20-1 CSASRGETNTGELFF TGCAGTGCTAGTAGGGGGGAGACAAACACCGGGGAGCTGTTTTTT
TRBJ1-6 - - TRBV25-1 CASSESVGRSPLHF TGTGCCAGCAGTGAATCGGTGGGAAGGTCACCCCTCCACTTT
TRBJ2-7 - many TRBV20-1 CSARVPYEQYF TGCAGTGCTAGAGTGCCCTACGAGCAGTACTTC
TRBJ2-5 TRBD2 many TRBV4-2 CASSQDRGGGETQYF TGTGCCAGCAGCCAGGATCGCGGGGGAGGGGAGACCCAGTACTTC
TRBJ2-5 - many TRBV12-3/TRBV12-4 CASSRTGSRETQYF TGTGCCAGCAGTCGAACAGGGTCGCGCGAGACCCAGTACTTC
TRBJ1-1 - few TRBV20-1 CSARVAGAHTEAFF TGCAGTGCTAGAGTAGCGGGGGCGCACACTGAAGCTTTCTTT
TRBJ1-4 TRBD1 many TRBV6-5 CASSYSWDRENEKLFF TGTGCCAGCAGTTACTCTTGGGACAGGGAAAATGAAAAACTGTTTTTT
TRBJ1-6 - few TRBV12-3/TRBV12-4 CASSLHSNSPLHF TGTGCCAGCAGTTTGCACAGTAATTCACCCCTCCACTTT
TRBJ2-3 TRBD1 many TRBV12-3/TRBV12-4 CASNRVRGRTDTQYF TGTGCCAGCAATCGAGTCAGGGGGCGAACAGATACGCAGTATTTT
TRBJ2-1 - many TRBV20-1 CSFDPRWQFF TGCAGTTTCGATCCCAGGTGGCAGTTCTTC
TRBJ1-1 - many TRBV20-1 CSARAKGARGTEAFF TGCAGTGCTAGAGCCAAAGGGGCGCGAGGGACTGAAGCTTTCTTT
TRBJ1-2 - many TRBV7-9 CASSLAISDSHYGYTF TGTGCCAGCAGCTTAGCTATAAGCGACAGCCACTATGGCTACACCTTC
TRBJ1-4 - - TRBV19 CASSSVATNEKLFF TGTGCCAGTAGTTCTGTTGCAACTAATGAAAAACTGTTTTTT
TRBJ2-2 - many TRBV29-1 CSVEDPGNTGELFF TGCAGCGTTGAAGATCCAGGGAACACCGGGGAGCTGTTTTTT
TRBJ2-2 - many TRBV12-3/TRBV12-4 CASSFMGGNTGELFF TGTGCCAGCAGTTTCATGGGTGGGAACACCGGGGAGCTGTTTTTT
TRBJ2-6 - many TRBV7-9 CASSSYRRSGANVLTF TGTGCCAGCAGCTCCTATAGACGATCTGGGGCCAACGTCCTGACTTTC
TRBJ2-1 - few TRBV28 CASSGAGSRAYNEQFF TGTGCCAGCAGTGGGGCCGGGAGCAGGGCCTACAATGAGCAGTTCTTC
TRBJ2-7 - many TRBV7-8 CASRVSGWGASEQYF TGTGCCAGCAGAGTTTCGGGATGGGGTGCATCCGAGCAGTACTTC
TRBJ2-5 - many TRBV5-1 CASSFQAIQETQYF TGCGCCAGCAGCTTTCAGGCAATCCAAGAGACCCAGTACTTC
TRBJ1-1 - many TRBV20-1 CSAEDGLNTEAFF TGCAGTGCCGAGGACGGTCTGAACACTGAAGCTTTCTTT
TRBJ2-3 - many TRBV10-3 CAISDSVADTQYF TGTGCCATCAGTGACTCTGTGGCAGATACGCAGTATTTT
TRBJ2-7 TRBD2 many TRBV18 CASSGTSGSYEQYF TGTGCCAGCTCAGGGACTAGCGGGAGCTACGAGCAGTACTTC
TRBJ2-1 - many TRBV5-1 CASSAGTESMYNEQFF TGCGCCAGCAGCGCCGGGACCGAAAGTATGTACAATGAGCAGTTCTTC
TRBJ1-1 TRBD1 many TRBV5-1 CASGDDREALGAFF TGCGCCAGCGGAGACGACAGGGAAGCGCTAGGAGCTTTCTTT
TRBJ1-2 - many TRBV20-1 CSARDARLLYGYTF TGCAGTGCTAGAGACGCCAGGCTCCTCTATGGCTACACCTTC
TRBJ1-1 TRBD1 many TRBV5-1 CASGRTGGHTEAFF TGCGCCAGCGGGAGGACAGGGGGCCACACTGAAGCTTTCTTT
TRBJ2-7 TRBD1 - TRBV6-7 CASSYSTGALVEQYF TGTGCCAGCAGTTACTCGACAGGGGCACTCGTCGAGCAGTACTTC
TRBJ1-1 TRBD1 few TRBV2 CATSTGLKGFF TGTGCCACCTCGACAGGGTTGAAGGGTTTCTTT
TRBJ1-1 TRBD1 many TRBV5-1 CASNRDRGTEAFF TGCGCCAGCAACCGGGACAGGGGGACTGAAGCTTTCTTT
TRBJ1-1 TRBD1 many TRBV5-1 CASSLQGQGFTEAFF TGCGCCAGCAGCTTGCAGGGACAGGGGTTCACTGAAGCTTTCTTT
TRBJ1-5 TRBD1 many TRBV20-1 CSASVQGGQPQHF TGCAGTGCTAGCGTGCAGGGGGGACAGCCCCAGCATTTT
TRBJ1-1 - many TRBV12-3/TRBV12-4 CASSLQPPGATFF TGTGCCAGCAGTCTCCAACCCCCGGGGGCAACTTTCTTT
TRBJ1-6 TRBD1 many TRBV12-3/TRBV12-4 CASRKTGGRGTPLHF TGTGCCAGCAGGAAGACAGGGGGCAGGGGGACACCCCTCCACTTT
TRBJ2-1 - many TRBV20-1 CSARVGSWSNEQFF TGCAGTGCTAGAGTTGGGAGCTGGTCAAATGAGCAGTTCTTC
TRBJ2-3 TRBD2 many TRBV9 CASSAFVAGNTDTQYF TGTGCCAGCAGCGCCTTTGTAGCGGGGAACACAGATACGCAGTATTTT
TRBJ2-1 TRBD2 many TRBV5-6 CASSFDGRSPVGDEQFF TGTGCCAGCAGCTTCGACGGGAGGTCACCAGTGGGTGATGAGCAGTTCTTC
TRBJ1-1 - many TRBV27 CASSWRDKTEAFF TGTGCCAGCAGTTGGAGGGATAAAACTGAAGCTTTCTTT
TRBJ2-3 - many TRBV5-1 CASSLLTLQGGQDTQYF TGCGCCAGCAGCTTGCTAACCTTACAGGGTGGGCAAGATACGCAGTATTTT
TRBJ2-1 - many TRBV20-1 CSTRPGNSFNEQFF TGCAGTACTCGGCCGGGAAACAGCTTCAATGAGCAGTTCTTC
TRBJ2-3 TRBD2 many TRBV6-6 CASSSPLAVGITDTQYF TGTGCCAGCAGTTCTCCTCTAGCGGTAGGGATCACAGATACGCAGTATTTT
TRBJ2-2 TRBD2 many TRBV5-1 CASSETSGKNTGELFF TGCGCCAGCAGCGAGACTAGCGGAAAGAACACCGGGGAGCTGTTTTTT